This T cell receptor (beta chain) was identified during a study of somatic mutations in cytotoxic T cells in rheumatoid arthritis. Whole-study findings and limits: More than 20% of CD8+ cells belonged to the largest clone in about an eighth of the 65 patients.

Sequenced by immunoSEQ multiplex PCR; TCRdb stores in-frame clones only, minus some. Here the sample spans 16,000 or so clones, more than 75% being singletons. Trimming took off 6 bases at V and 2 bases at J, with 17 bases between the two ends. Germline loops: CDR1 SNHLY, CDR2 FYNNEI. The CDR3 has 15 amino acids. Notes on this clone: Its specificity is not known.

Sequenced material: CD8+ T cells sorted from blood. The rearrangement links TRBV2 to TRBJ2-7; perhaps TRBD1 as D (6 bases). The receptor comes from an adult with rheumatoid arthritis. CDR3 amino acids: CASSAQGSHPYEQYF. In DNA, the CDR3 is TGTGCCAGCAGCGCCCAGGGGTCTCATCCCTACGAGCAGTACTTC. Looking up the rest from reference TRBV2 and TRBJ2-7 gives the full variable domain: EPEVTQTPSHQVTQMGQEVILRCVPISNHLYFYWYRQILGQKVEFLVSFYNNEISEKSEIFDDQFSVERPDGSNFTLKIRSTKLEDSAMYFCASSAQGSHPYEQYFGPGTRLTVT.